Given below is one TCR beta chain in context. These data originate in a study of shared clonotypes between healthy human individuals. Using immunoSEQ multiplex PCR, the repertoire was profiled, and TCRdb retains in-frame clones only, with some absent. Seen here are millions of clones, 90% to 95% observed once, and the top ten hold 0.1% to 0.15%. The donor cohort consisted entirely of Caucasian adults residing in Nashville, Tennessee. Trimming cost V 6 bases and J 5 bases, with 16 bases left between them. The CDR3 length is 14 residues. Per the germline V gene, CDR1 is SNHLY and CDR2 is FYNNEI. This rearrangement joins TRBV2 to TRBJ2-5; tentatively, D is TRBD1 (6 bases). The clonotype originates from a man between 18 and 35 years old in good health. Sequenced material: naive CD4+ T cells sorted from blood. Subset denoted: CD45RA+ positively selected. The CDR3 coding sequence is TGTGCCAGCAGAGAAACAGGGATATACGAGACCCAGTACTTC. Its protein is CASRETGIYETQYF.